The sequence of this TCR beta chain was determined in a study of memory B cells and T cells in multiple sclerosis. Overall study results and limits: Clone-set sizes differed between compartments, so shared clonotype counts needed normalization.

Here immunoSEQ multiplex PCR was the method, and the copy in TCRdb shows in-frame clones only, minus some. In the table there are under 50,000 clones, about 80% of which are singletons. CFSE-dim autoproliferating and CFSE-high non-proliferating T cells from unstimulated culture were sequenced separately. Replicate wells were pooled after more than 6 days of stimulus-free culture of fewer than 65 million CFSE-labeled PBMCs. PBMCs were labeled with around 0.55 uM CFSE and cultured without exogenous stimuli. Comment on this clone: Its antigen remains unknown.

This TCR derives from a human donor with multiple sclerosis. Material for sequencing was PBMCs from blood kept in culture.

The CDR3: CASVLSGANVLTF. For the CDR3, the DNA is TGTGCCAGCGTTCTATCTGGGGCCAACGTCCTGACTTTC. J is TRBJ2-6 and V is TRBV6-1; unclear D gene. V was pared by 8 bases and J by 1 base, with 6 bases between. Per the germline V gene, CDR1 is MNHNS and CDR2 is SASEGT. The CDR3 totals 13 residues.